Listed below are T cell receptor beta chains from one sample, sequenced in a study of blood T cell repertoires in COVID-19. TCRdb's copy holds only in-frame clones and misses some; the assay was immunoSEQ multiplex PCR. The table records 150,000 to 180,000 clones, approximately 80% of them present only once. The material sequenced was peripheral blood. The source of these receptors is a woman aged 55-69 years with COVID-19, enrolled during active disease. Both conserved end residues are part of each CDR3. D genes are given only for firm matches. The size entry is marked missing in some rows and otherwise reads once, few, many or a size class.

clone_size j_call d_call v_call cdr3_aa cdr3_nt
NA TRBJ1-2 TRBD1 TRBV18 CASSLLDRGLTF TGTGCCAGCTCACTCCTGGACAGGGGGCTTACCTTC
NA TRBJ1-3 NA TRBV7-8 CASSPGQFGNTIYF TGTGCCAGCAGCCCGGGACAATTTGGAAACACCATATATTTT
NA TRBJ1-5 TRBD1 TRBV5-5 CASSPGQGFNQPQHF TGTGCCAGCAGCCCGGGACAGGGCTTCAATCAGCCCCAGCATTTT
once TRBJ1-5 TRBD1 TRBV19 CASSVDRGSGNQPQHF TGTGCCAGTAGTGTTGACAGGGGGTCGGGCAATCAGCCCCAGCATTTT
NA TRBJ2-3 NA TRBV13 CASSSFSDTQYF TGTGCCAGCAGCTCCTTCTCTGATACGCAGTATTTT
NA TRBJ1-2 NA TRBV12-3/TRBV12-4 CASSFGRQGGYTF TGTGCCAGCAGTTTTGGCAGGCAGGGAGGCTACACCTTC
NA TRBJ1-5 NA TRBV6-5 CASSKSDSLNQPQHF TGTGCCAGCAGCAAGTCCGACAGCCTCAATCAGCCCCAGCATTTT
NA TRBJ2-7 TRBD1 TRBV19 CASSTTGGDEQYF TGTGCCAGTAGTACGACAGGGGGCGACGAGCAGTACTTC
NA TRBJ1-1 TRBD1 TRBV19 CASTRTGNEAFF TGTGCCAGTACCAGGACAGGGAATGAAGCTTTCTTT
NA TRBJ2-3 NA TRBV24-1 CATSDGGDSQGF TGTGCCACCAGTGATGGCGGGGACTCCCAGGGTTTT
NA TRBJ2-5 NA TRBV5-1 CASSLAGDAETQYF TGCGCCAGCAGCTTGGCGGGGGATGCGGAGACCCAGTACTTC
NA TRBJ1-5 NA TRBV24-1 CATSDRLRNQPQHF TGTGCCACCAGTGATAGACTACGAAATCAGCCCCAGCATTTT
NA TRBJ1-2 NA TRBV19 CASTQWGGDGGYTF TGTGCCAGTACCCAATGGGGAGGGGACGGAGGCTACACCTTC
NA TRBJ1-3 NA TRBV3-1/TRBV3-2 CASSKTEGLGNTIYF TGTGCCAGCAGCAAAACCGAGGGTCTTGGAAACACCATATATTTT
NA TRBJ1-2 TRBD1 TRBV27 CASSLNRGGGYTF TGTGCCAGCAGTTTGAACAGGGGAGGTGGCTACACCTTC
NA TRBJ1-5 NA TRBV19 CATAHLEGRGAQPQHF TGTGCCACCGCCCACCTGGAAGGCAGGGGAGCCCAGCCCCAGCATTTT
NA TRBJ2-7 NA TRBV5-1 CASSLASEQYF TGCGCCAGCAGCTTGGCGAGCGAGCAGTACTTC